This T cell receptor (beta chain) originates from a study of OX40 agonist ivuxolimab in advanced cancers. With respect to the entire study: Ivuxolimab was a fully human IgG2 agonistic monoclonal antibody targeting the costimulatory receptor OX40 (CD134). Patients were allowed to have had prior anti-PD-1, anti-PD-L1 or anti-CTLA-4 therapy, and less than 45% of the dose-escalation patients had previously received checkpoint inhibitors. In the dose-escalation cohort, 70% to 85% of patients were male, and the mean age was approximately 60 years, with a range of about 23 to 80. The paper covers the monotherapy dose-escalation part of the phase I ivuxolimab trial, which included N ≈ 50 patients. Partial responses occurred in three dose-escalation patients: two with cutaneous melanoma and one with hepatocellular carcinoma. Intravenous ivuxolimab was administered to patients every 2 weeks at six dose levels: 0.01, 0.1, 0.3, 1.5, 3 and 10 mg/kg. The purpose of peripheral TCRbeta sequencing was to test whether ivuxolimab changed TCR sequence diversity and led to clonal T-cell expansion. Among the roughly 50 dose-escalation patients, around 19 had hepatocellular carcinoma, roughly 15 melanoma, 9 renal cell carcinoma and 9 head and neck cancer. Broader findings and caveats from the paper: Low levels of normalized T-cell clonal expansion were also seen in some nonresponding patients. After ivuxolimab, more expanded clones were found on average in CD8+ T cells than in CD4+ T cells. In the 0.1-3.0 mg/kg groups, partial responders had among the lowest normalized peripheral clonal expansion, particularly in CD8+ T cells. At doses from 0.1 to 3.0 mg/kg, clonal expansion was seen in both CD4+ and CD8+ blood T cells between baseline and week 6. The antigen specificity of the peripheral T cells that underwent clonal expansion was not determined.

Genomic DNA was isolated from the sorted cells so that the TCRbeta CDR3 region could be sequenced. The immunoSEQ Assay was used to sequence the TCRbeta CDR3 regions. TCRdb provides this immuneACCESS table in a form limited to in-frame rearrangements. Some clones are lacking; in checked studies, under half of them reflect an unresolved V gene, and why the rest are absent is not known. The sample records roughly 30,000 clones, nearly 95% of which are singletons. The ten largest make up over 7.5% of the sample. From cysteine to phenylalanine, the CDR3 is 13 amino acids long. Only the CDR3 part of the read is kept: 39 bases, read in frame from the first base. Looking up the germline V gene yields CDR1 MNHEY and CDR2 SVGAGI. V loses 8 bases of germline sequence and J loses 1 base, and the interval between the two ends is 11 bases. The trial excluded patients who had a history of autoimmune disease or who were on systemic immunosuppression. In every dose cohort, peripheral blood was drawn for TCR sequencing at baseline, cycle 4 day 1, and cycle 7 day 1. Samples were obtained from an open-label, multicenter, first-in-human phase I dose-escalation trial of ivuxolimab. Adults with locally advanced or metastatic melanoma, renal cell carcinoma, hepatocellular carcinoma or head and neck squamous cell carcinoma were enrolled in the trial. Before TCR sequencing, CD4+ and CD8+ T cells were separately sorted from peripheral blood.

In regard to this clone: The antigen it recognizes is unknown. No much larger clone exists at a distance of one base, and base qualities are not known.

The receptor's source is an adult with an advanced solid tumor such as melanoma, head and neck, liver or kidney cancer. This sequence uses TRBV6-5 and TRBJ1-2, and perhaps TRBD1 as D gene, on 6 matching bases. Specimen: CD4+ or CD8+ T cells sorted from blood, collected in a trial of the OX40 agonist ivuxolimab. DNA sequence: TGTGCCAGCGGCCCACAGGGTAACTATGGCTACACCTTC. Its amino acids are CASGPQGNYGYTF.